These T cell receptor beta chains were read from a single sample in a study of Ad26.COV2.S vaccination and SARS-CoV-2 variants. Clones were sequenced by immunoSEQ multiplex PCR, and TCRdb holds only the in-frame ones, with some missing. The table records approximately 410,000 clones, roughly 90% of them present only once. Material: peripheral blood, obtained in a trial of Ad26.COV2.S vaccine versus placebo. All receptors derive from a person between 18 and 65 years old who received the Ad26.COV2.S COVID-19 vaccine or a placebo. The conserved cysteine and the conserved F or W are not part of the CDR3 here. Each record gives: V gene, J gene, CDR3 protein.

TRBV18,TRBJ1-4,ASSLPGEIHEKLF
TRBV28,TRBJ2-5,ASSLPLSRQETQY
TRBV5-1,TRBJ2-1,ASSLVGLGDNEQF
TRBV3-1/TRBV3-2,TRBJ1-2,ASSQRTGFGYT
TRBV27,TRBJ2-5,ASSFAETQY
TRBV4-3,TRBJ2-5,ASSPGVFETQY
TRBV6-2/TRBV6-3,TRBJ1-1,ASSHGQLNTEAF
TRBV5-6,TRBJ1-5,ASSLSGRVGNQPQH
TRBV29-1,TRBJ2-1,SVDRDGSSYNEQF
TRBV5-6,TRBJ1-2,ASSRLGGGYGYT
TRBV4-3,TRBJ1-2,ASSQFGGGGYGYT
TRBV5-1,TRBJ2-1,ASSLRSVPLYNEQF
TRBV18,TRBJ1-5,ASSPDVYQPQH
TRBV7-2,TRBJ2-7,ASSPPETYEQY
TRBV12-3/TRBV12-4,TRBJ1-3,ASSFQGNTIY
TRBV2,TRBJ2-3,ASVVRGPDSTDTQY
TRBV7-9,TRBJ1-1,ASSFETLNTEAF
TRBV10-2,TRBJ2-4,ASSWGGDKNIQY
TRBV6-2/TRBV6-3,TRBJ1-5,ASSYNPPGYNQPQH
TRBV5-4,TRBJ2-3,ASSLEQTLSTDTQY
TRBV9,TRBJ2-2,ASSVAEREATGELF
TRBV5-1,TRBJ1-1,ASKIGTPNTEAF
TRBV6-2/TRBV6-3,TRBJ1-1,ASSYSTGDTEAF
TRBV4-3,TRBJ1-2,ASSQGSSWTVNYGYT
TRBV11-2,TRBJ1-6,ASSQAWGGSSYNSPLH
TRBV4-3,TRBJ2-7,ASSQGLGTGSYEQY
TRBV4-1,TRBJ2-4,ASSPRTDKNIQY
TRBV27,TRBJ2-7,ASSFGSGGPYEQY
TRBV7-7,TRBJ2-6,ASKGTTGANVLT
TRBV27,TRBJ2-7,ASSLGQVYEQY
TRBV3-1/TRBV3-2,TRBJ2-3,ASSQGAGIPITQY
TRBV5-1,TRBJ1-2,ASSLLDRGGNGYT
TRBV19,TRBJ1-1,ASSFSRVGTEAF
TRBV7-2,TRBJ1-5,ASSLGAGGSQPQH
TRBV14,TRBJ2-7,ASSQAGTYEQY
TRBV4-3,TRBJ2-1,ASSQEVGAREQF
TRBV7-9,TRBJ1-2,ASIPRAGGRGDYGYT
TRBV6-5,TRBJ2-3,ASSYGGTGFTDTQY
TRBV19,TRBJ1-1,ASSMMTGANEAF
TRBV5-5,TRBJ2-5,ASSLALSRSETQY
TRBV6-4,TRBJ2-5,ASSESGRTGETQY
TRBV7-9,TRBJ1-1,ASSLLTGASTEAF
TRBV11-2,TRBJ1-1,ASSVGTGISEAF
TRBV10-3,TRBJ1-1,AISGSPGMNTEAF
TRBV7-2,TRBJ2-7,ASSPLSGGAGEQY
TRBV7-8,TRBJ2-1,ASSLARWLAGDNSYNEQF
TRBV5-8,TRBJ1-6,ASNPESSYNSPLH
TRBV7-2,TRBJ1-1,ASSLARNTEAF